The 2 T cell receptor beta chains below come from one sample, sequenced in a study of graft-versus-host responses after intestinal transplantation. These receptors' antigens are unknown. Method: immunoSEQ multiplex PCR; TCRdb's copy keeps in-frame clones and lacks some. In the table there are some 86,000 clones, about 87% of which are singletons. Sequenced here: unstimulated CD4+ T cells sorted from spleen or lymph node cells, sampled before transplant. The receptor set was obtained from a human donor who was the organ donor for an intestinal transplant.

The chain employs TRBV6-1 and TRBJ1-5; maybe TRBD1 (6 bases). Trimming took off 6 bases at V and 0 bases at J, with 9 bases between the two ends. Germline lookup yields CDR1 MNHNS and CDR2 SASEGT. The CDR3 covers 14 residues. CDR3 region: CASRRDTSNQPQHF. The CDR3 region has the DNA TGTGCCAGCAGGAGGGACACTAGCAATCAGCCCCAGCATTTT.

For the CDR3, the DNA is TGTGCCAGCAGCTTAGCGGGCACAGATACGCAGTATTTT. This encodes CASSLAGTDTQYF. This rearrangement joins TRBV11-2 to TRBJ2-3; D remains unclear. Trimming pared 1 base from V and 1 base from J, leaving 3 bases between. The CDR3 extends over 13 amino acids. Germline V gives CDR1 SGHAT, CDR2 FQNNGV.